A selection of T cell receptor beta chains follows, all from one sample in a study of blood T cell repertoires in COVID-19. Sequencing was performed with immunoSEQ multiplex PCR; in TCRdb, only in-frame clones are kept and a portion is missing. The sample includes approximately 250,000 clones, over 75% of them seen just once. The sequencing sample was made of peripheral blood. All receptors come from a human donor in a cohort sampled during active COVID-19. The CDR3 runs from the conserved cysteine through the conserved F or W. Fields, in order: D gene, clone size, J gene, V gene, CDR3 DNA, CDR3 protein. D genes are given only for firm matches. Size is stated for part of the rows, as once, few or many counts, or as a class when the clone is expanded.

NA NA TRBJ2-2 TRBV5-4 TGTGCCAGCAGCTCTTCGGGTTTGGCAGAGGAGCTGTTTTTT CASSSSGLAEELFF
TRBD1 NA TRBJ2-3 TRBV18 TGTGCCACCCAGGACAGGACCACTGGGGATACGCAGTATTTT CATQDRTTGDTQYF
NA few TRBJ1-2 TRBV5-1 TGCGCCAGCAGCTTGGCCCCCGCGTCCGGAGGGCGCGGCTACACCTTC CASSLAPASGGRGYTF
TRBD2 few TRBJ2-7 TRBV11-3 TGTGCCAGCAGCCTCTCTAGCGGCCACTACGAGCAGTACTTC CASSLSSGHYEQYF
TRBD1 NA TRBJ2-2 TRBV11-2 TGTGCCAGCAGCCCTCGGACAGGGTTCGACACCGGGGAGCTGTTTTTT CASSPRTGFDTGELFF
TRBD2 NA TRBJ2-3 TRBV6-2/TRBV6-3 TGTGCCAGCACCCCCCTGCGGACAGCGGGAGGGGGTGGGGATACGCAGTATTTT CASTPLRTAGGGGDTQYF
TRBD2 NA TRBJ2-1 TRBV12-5 TGTGCTAGTGAGAGAGGGAGGGCCAACAATGAGCAGTTCTTC CASERGRANNEQFF
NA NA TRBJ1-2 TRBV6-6 TGTGCCAGCAGTTACTCGGCTGACTATGGCTACACCTTC CASSYSADYGYTF
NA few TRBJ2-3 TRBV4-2 TGTGCCAGCAGCCAAGATCTATCGGATACGCAGTATTTT CASSQDLSDTQYF
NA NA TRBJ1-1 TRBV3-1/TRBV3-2 TGTGCCAGCAGCCCCGGACTTCATAACACTGAAGCTTTCTTT CASSPGLHNTEAFF
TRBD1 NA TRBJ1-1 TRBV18 TGTGCCAGCTCAGGGACAGACCTCACTGAAGCTTTCTTT CASSGTDLTEAFF
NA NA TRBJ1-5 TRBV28 TGTGCCAGCAGTCGGGGGTCGAAGCCCCAGCATTTT CASSRGSKPQHF
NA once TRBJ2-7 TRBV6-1 TGTGCCAGCAGTGAAGGCGCGGTGAGCTCCTACGAGCAGTACTTC CASSEGAVSSYEQYF
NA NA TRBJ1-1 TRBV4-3 TGCGCCAGCAGCCAACTCCAGGGGAGCACTGAAGCTTTCTTT CASSQLQGSTEAFF
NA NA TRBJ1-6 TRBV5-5 TGTGCCAGCAGCTCGGGAATGGGCGGGGGGTCTAATTCACCCCTCCACTTT CASSSGMGGGSNSPLHF
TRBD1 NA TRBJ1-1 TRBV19 TGTGCCAGTAGTCCACGGACAGGAGGCGAAGCTTTCTTT CASSPRTGGEAFF
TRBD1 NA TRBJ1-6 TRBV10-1 TGCGCCAGCAGTGAGAGGGGGCTCGGTTCACCCCTCCACTTT CASSERGLGSPLHF
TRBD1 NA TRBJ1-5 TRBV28 TGTGCCAGCAGTCCGGGACAGGGGTGGTATAGCAATCAGCCCCAGCATTTT CASSPGQGWYSNQPQHF
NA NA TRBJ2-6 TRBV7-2 TGTGCCAGCAGCTTAGCAGGGGCAGGGGCCAACGTCCTGACTTTC CASSLAGAGANVLTF
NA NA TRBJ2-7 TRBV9 TGTGCCAGCAGCGCAGGGGACCCCTTTAGGGAGCAGTACTTC CASSAGDPFREQYF
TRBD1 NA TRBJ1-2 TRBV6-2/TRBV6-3 TGTGCCAGCAGTTACCCGGACAGGGGGCGTATCTCCTATGGCTACACCTTC CASSYPDRGRISYGYTF
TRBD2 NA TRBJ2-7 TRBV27 TGTGCCAGCAAGGCTAGCGGGAGCTACGAGCAGTACTTC CASKASGSYEQYF
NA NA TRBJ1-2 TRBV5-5 TGTGCCAGCAGCCTGCCCACACAGTTGTCTAACTATGGCTACACCTTC CASSLPTQLSNYGYTF
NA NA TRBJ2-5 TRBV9 TGTGCCAGCAGCCCCCAATTTGGGCAGCCTCAAGAGACCCAGTACTTC CASSPQFGQPQETQYF
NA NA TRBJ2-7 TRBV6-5 TGTGCCAGCAGTTCCTTGATCGGGAGCTCCTACGAGCAGTACTTC CASSSLIGSSYEQYF
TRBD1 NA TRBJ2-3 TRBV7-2 TGTGCCAGCAGCTCCTCCTACCCCAGGGGGCAGGGAGATACGCAGTATTTT CASSSSYPRGQGDTQYF
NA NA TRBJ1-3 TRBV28 TGTGCCAGCAGTTCCGGCTCTGGAAACACCATATATTTT CASSSGSGNTIYF
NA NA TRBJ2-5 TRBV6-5 TGTGCCAGCAGCCGCTCCCCACCCCTACAAGAGACCCAGTACTTC CASSRSPPLQETQYF
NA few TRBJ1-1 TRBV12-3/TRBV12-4 TGTGCCAGCAATAGGAACACTGAAGCTTTCTTT CASNRNTEAFF
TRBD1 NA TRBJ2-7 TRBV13 TGTGCCAGCAGCCTAGGGACAGTACGTAGTTACGAGCAGTACTTC CASSLGTVRSYEQYF
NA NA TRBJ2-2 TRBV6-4 TGTGCCAGCAGTCACAGTCTGAACACCGGGGAGCTGTTTTTT CASSHSLNTGELFF
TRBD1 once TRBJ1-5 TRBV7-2 TGTGCCAGCAGTTCGCCCCTGACAGGGGATCGTAACAATCAGCCCCAGCATTTT CASSSPLTGDRNNQPQHF
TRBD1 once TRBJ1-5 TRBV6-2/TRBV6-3 TGTGCCAGCAGTTTACCGGACAGGGCCGGTTCACAGCCCCAGCATTTT CASSLPDRAGSQPQHF
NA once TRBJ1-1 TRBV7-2 TGTGCCAGCAGCTTAGCCTCGGGGATTGAAGCTTTCTTT CASSLASGIEAFF
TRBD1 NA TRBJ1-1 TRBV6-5 TGTGCCAGCAGTCTTACCGGGACAGGGAACACTGAAGCTTTCTTT CASSLTGTGNTEAFF
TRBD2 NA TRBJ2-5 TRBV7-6 TGTGCCAGCAGCGGTAGAGCCGGGACTAGCGGAGAAGAGACCCAGTACTTC CASSGRAGTSGEETQYF
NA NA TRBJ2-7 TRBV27 TGTGCCAGCAGTTTTCTGTACGAGCAGTACTTC CASSFLYEQYF
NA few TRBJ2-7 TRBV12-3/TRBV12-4 TGTGCCAGCAGCCGACAATACTACGAGCAGTACTTC CASSRQYYEQYF
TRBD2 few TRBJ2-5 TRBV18 TGTGCCAGCTCACCACCCTTCGCCCTAGCGGACCCGTGGGGGGAGACCCAGTACTTC CASSPPFALADPWGETQYF
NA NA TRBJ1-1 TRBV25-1 TGTGCCAGCACCCTTTGGGGCCTCACTGAAGCTTTCTTT CASTLWGLTEAFF
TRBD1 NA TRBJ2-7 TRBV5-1 TGCGCCAGCAGCTACAAACCTCGACAGGGAAGGTACTACGAGCAGTACTTC CASSYKPRQGRYYEQYF
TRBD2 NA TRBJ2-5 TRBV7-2 TGTGCCAGCAGCTCGATAGCGGGGCCCGAGACCCAGTACTTC CASSSIAGPETQYF
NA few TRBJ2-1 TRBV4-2 TGTGCCAGCAGCCACCCCCGGTACTACAATGAGCAGTTCTTC CASSHPRYYNEQFF
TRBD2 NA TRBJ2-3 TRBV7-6 TGTGCCAGCAGCTTAGGGAGCGGGGGGGATTTCGATACGCAGTATTTT CASSLGSGGDFDTQYF
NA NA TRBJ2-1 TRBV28 TGTGCCAGCAGTTTATATCCAGGCTTGGACTACAATGAGCAGTTCTTC CASSLYPGLDYNEQFF
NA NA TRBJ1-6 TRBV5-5 TGTGCCAGCAGCACCCCGGACAGTGATAATTCACCCCTCCACTTT CASSTPDSDNSPLHF
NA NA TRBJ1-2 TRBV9 TGTGCCAGCAGCGTAGCAGCGGGGGTGGGCTACACCTTC CASSVAAGVGYTF
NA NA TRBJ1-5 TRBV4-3 TGCGCCAGCAGCCAAGATCTGCAAGTTCGGCAGCCCCAGCATTTT CASSQDLQVRQPQHF
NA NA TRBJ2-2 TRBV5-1 TGCGCCAGCAGCACCTACAGGGCGAACACCGGGGAGCTGTTTTTT CASSTYRANTGELFF
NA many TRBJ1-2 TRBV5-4 TGTGCCAGCAGCTTGGGTGGAGGGGACTACAACTATGGCTACACCTTC CASSLGGGDYNYGYTF
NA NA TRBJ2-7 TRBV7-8 TGTGCCAGCAGCTCCGGGGTCGGCGAGCAGTACTTC CASSSGVGEQYF
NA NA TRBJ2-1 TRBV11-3 TGTGCCAGCACCCCCCGAGGCGGGAATGAGCAGTTCTTC CASTPRGGNEQFF
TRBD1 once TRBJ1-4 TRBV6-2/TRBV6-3 TGTGCCAGCAGCACAGGGGGCTTAAATGAAAAACTGTTTTTT CASSTGGLNEKLFF